The subject of this entry is one TCR beta chain. Its specific antigen is unknown. No much larger clone is present one base from it, and per-base qualities are unavailable. The data are from a study of control samples from healthy donors and cancer patients (dated by TCRdb to the early 2020s). The library was produced with the immunoSEQ multiplex PCR assay. The table comes from immuneACCESS by way of TCRdb, which keeps in-frame sequences with V and J called. Part of the clones is missing from these tables; in studies checked, under half for an unresolved V gene and the rest for unknown reasons. The sample table lists 150,000 to 200,000 clones, around 92% of them with a count of one. The top ten clonotypes cover about 2.1% of the sample. The CDR3 numbers 13 residues from cysteine through phenylalanine. The kept DNA is CDR3 alone, 39 bases in frame from the first base. As encoded in the germline V gene (reference sequence), CDR1 is MNHEY while CDR2 is SMNVEV. V is cut by 6 bases and J by 2 bases, and the space between the germline ends is 5 bases.

The material sequenced was blood. The origin of this receptor is a woman between 40 and 50 years old in good health. This sequence uses TRBV27 and TRBJ2-6; TRBD1 could be the D gene, as 5 bases match. Here is the DNA: TGTGCCAGCAGAGGGGCTGGGGCCAACGTCCTGACTTTC. Translated, it reads CASRGAGANVLTF.